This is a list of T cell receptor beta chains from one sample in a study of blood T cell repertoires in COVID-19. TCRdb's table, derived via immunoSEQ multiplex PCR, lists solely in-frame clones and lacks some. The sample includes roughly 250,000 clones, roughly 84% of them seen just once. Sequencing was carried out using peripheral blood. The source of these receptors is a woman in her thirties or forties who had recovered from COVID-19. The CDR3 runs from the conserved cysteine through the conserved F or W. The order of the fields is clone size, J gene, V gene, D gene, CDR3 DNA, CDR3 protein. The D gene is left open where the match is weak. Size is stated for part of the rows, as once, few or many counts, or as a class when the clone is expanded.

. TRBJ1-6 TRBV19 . TGTGCCAGTAACCGACAGTATAATTCACCCCTCCACTTT CASNRQYNSPLHF
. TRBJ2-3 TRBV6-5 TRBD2 TGTGCCAGCAGCCAAAGCGGGGGGCCGGGAAATACGCAGTATTTT CASSQSGGPGNTQYF
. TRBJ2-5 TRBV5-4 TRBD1 TGTGCCAGCAGCTTCACGGGGGGACAGGGACAAGAGACCCAGTACTTC CASSFTGGQGQETQYF
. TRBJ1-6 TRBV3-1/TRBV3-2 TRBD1 TGTGCCAGCAGCCAAGGGTTGACAGGGAATTCACCCCTCCACTTT CASSQGLTGNSPLHF
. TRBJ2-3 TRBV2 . TGTGCCAGCAGGCACAGGTCCAGCACAGATACGCAGTATTTT CASRHRSSTDTQYF
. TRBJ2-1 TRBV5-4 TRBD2 TGTGCCAGCAGCTGGTCCAGCGGGGGCTCCTACAATGAGCAGTTCTTC CASSWSSGGSYNEQFF
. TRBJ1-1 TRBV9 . TGTGCCAGCAGCGTAGTCCCCAGGGGGAACACTGAAGCTTTCTTT CASSVVPRGNTEAFF
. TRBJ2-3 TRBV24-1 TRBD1 TGTGCCACCAGTGATCCCGGGACAGGGTTCGTTGATACGCAGTATTTT CATSDPGTGFVDTQYF
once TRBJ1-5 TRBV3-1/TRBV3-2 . TGTGCCAGCAGCCAAGATAGTAACTACAATCAGCCCCAGCATTTT CASSQDSNYNQPQHF
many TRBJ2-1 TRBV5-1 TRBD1 TGCGCCAGCAGCTTACAGGGGGAAGACAATGAGCAGTTCTTC CASSLQGEDNEQFF
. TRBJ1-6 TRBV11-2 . TGTGCCAGCAGCTCAAACCCCGACTATTTACCCCTCCACTTT CASSSNPDYLPLHF
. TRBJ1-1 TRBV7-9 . TGTGCCAGCAGGAGGGAGTTCACTGAAGCTTTCTTT CASRREFTEAFF
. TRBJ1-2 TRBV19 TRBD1 TGTGCCAGTAGTGGGACAGGGCGAGGCTATGGCTACACCTTC CASSGTGRGYGYTF
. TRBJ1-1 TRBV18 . TGTGCCAGCTCACTCACCGGGGGGGGGCCGGAGGCTGAAGCTTTCTTT CASSLTGGGPEAEAFF
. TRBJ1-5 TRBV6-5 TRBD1 TGTGCCAGCACTAGAGGGACAGCAAATCAGCCCCAGCATTTT CASTRGTANQPQHF
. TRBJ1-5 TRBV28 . TGTGCCAGCAACCTACGAGGGCAGCCCCAGCATTTT CASNLRGQPQHF
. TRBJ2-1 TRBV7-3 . TGTGCCAGCAGCCCAGGGGCATTGAATGAGCAGTTCTTC CASSPGALNEQFF
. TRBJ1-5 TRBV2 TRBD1 TGTGCCAGCAGCGAGGGACAGGGACATAGCAATCAGCCCCAGCATTTT CASSEGQGHSNQPQHF
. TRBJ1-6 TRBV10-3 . TGTGCCATCAGTGATTTCAAGGACAGCCGAACATGGGATTCACCCCTCCACTTT CAISDFKDSRTWDSPLHF
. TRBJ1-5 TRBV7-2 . TGTGCCAGCAGCTTAGGGGTCGGGGGGCGCTATAGCAATCAGCCCCAGCATTTT CASSLGVGGRYSNQPQHF
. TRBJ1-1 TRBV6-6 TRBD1 TGTGCCAGCAGACCGGACAGGGCCACTGAAGCTTTCTTT CASRPDRATEAFF
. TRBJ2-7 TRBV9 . TGTGCCAGCAGCCCGGACACCAGGGCCCACGAGCAGTACTTC CASSPDTRAHEQYF
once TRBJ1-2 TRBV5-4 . TGTGCCAGCAGCCCGGACGGACTCCTAAACTATGGCTACACCTTC CASSPDGLLNYGYTF
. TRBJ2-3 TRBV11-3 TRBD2 TGTGCCAGCAGCTCGGGAGGCCGGACAGATACGCAGTATTTT CASSSGGRTDTQYF
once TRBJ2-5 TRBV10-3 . TGTGCCATCAGTGGCCAGGGGCAGGAGACCCAGTACTTC CAISGQGQETQYF
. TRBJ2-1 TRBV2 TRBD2 TGTGCCAGCAGTGAAGTGGGACTAGCGGGCCACAATGAGCAGTTCTTC CASSEVGLAGHNEQFF
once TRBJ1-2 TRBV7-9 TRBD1 TGTGCCAGCAGCCGGACAGGGGGCAACTATGGCTACACCTTC CASSRTGGNYGYTF
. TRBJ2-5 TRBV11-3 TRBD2 TGTGCCAGCAGCTTCGGGGGGAAGGAGACCCAGTACTTC CASSFGGKETQYF
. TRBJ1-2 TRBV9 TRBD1 TGTGCCAGCAGCACCCGGCGGACAGGGGGCTCTTTGTGGGATGGCTACACCTTC CASSTRRTGGSLWDGYTF
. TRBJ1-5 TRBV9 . TGTGCCAGCAGCCGGACAGCGTGGGGCAATCAGCCCCAGCATTTT CASSRTAWGNQPQHF
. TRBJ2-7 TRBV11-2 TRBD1 TGTGCCAGCAGCTTGGGGACAGGTTCCTACGAGCAGTACTTC CASSLGTGSYEQYF
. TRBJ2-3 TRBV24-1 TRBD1 TGTGCCACCAGTGCCAGAGGGGGCTTCACAGATACGCAGTATTTT CATSARGGFTDTQYF
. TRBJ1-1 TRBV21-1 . TGTGCCAGGGTCGACAGGGGGAACACTGAAGCTTTCTTT CARVDRGNTEAFF
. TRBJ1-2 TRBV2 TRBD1 TGTGCCAGCCAAGGGACAGGGAGTGGCTACACCTTC CASQGTGSGYTF
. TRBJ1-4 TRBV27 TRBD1 TGTGCCAGCAGTTTAAGGACAGGCTTTAATGAAAAACTGTTTTTT CASSLRTGFNEKLFF
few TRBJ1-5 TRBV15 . TGTGCCACCAGCAGAGATCTTGATCGGAGGCCCCAGCATTTT CATSRDLDRRPQHF
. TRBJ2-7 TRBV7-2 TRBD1 TGTGCCAGCAGCTTGAACAGGGGCTACTACGAGCAGTACTTC CASSLNRGYYEQYF
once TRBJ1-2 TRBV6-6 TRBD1 TGTGCCAGCAGCCAGGACAGGGGGCGAGAGAACAGTGGCTACACCTTC CASSQDRGRENSGYTF
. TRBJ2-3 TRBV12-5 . TGTGCTAGTGGGCTAAGCAGGTCAGATACGCAGTATTTT CASGLSRSDTQYF
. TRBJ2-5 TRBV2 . TGTGCCAGCAGACGCAGGGCCCAAGAGACCCAGTACTTC CASRRRAQETQYF
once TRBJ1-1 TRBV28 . TGTGCCAGCAGTTTGAACGATCGGAGGGGCCCTGAAGCTTTCTTT CASSLNDRRGPEAFF
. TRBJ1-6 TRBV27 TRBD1 TGTGCCAGCAGCCTGACAGGGGATTCACCCCTCCACTTT CASSLTGDSPLHF
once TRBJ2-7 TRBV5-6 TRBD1 TGTGCCAGCAGCATTGCTGGTCAGGTGGGACAGGGCTTCTACGAGCAGTACTTC CASSIAGQVGQGFYEQYF
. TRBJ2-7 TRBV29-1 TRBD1 TGCAGCGTTGAAGATTGGGGACAGGGGGTCTCCTACGAGCAGTACTTC CSVEDWGQGVSYEQYF
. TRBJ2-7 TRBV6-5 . TGTGCCAGCAGTTACTCGATTCAGGGCCACGAGCAGTACTTC CASSYSIQGHEQYF
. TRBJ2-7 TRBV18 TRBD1 TGTGCCAGCTCACCCCCCATCCGGGACAGGGACTACGAGCAGTACTTC CASSPPIRDRDYEQYF
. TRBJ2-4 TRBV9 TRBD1 TGTGCCAGCAGCGTAGCCGGGACAGGGGCAAACATTCAGTACTTC CASSVAGTGANIQYF